Listed below are T cell receptor beta chains from one sample, sequenced in a study of blood T cell repertoires in COVID-19. Sequenced by immunoSEQ multiplex PCR; TCRdb stores in-frame clones only, minus some. The table shows around 120,000 clones, with around 89% occurring only once. The material sequenced was peripheral blood. The receptors shown here come from an elderly woman with acute or convalescent COVID-19. Both conserved end residues are part of each CDR3. The D gene is left open where the match is weak. Size is stated for part of the rows, as once, few or many counts, or as a class when the clone is expanded.

CDR3nt | CDR3aa | v_gene | d_gene | j_gene | abundance
TGCAGTGCTAGTGCCTTTTCCGGCAATGAGCAGTTCTTC | CSASAFSGNEQFF | TRBV20-1 | - | TRBJ2-1 | -
TGTGCCAGCAGTTACCCGGACAGGGGCTTATACACAGATACGCAGTATTTT | CASSYPDRGLYTDTQYF | TRBV6-2/TRBV6-3 | TRBD1 | TRBJ2-3 | once
TGTGCCAGCAGCCCCCGACAGATCTATGGCTACACCTTC | CASSPRQIYGYTF | TRBV6-5 | - | TRBJ1-2 | once
TGTGCCAGCAGCCCCCTCCGGGACAGGGCTTCACCCCTCCACTTT | CASSPLRDRASPLHF | TRBV7-2 | TRBD1 | TRBJ1-6 | -
TGTGCCAGCAGCCCGCGGCGGGCGAACACCGGGGAGCTGTTTTTT | CASSPRRANTGELFF | TRBV7-2 | - | TRBJ2-2 | -
TGTGCCAGCAGCCCCCTGGGGGCGGGGGGGCGCAATGAGCAGTTCTTC | CASSPLGAGGRNEQFF | TRBV14 | TRBD2 | TRBJ2-1 | -
TGCGCCAGCAGCCAAACGACAGTCTACAATGAGCAGTTCTTC | CASSQTTVYNEQFF | TRBV4-1 | - | TRBJ2-1 | -
TGCAGCGTTGGGGGGAGCGGGCTCTCCTACAATGAGCAGTTCTTC | CSVGGSGLSYNEQFF | TRBV29-1 | - | TRBJ2-1 | once
TGTGCCAGCAGCTCCGTACACAGGGACAATGGCTACACCTTC | CASSSVHRDNGYTF | TRBV7-9 | - | TRBJ1-2 | -
TGTGCCAGCAGCTTAGGTATCCTTTCACCCCTCCACTTT | CASSLGILSPLHF | TRBV7-2 | - | TRBJ1-6 | once
TGTGCCGGGGGGAGGCGGTTTGTAGGATCTGGGGCCAACGTCCTGACTTTC | CAGGRRFVGSGANVLTF | TRBV2 | - | TRBJ2-6 | -
TGTGCCAGCAGCGAACAGGGGGGGAACGCGAACACCGGGGAGCTGTTTTTT | CASSEQGGNANTGELFF | TRBV9 | - | TRBJ2-2 | -
TGTGCCAGCCGGGGGGTCAAGGAAGGCTACACCTTC | CASRGVKEGYTF | TRBV6-4 | - | TRBJ1-2 | -
TGCGCCAGCAGCAGATCAGGACAGGGTAGTCGGGGCTCCTTC | CASSRSGQGSRGSF | TRBV5-1 | TRBD1 | TRBJ1-2 | -
TGTGCCAGCCTGTTAACAGATACGCAGTATTTT | CASLLTDTQYF | TRBV12-3/TRBV12-4 | - | TRBJ2-3 | few
TGTGCCAGCAGCTCCCACATGAACACTGAAGCTTTCTTT | CASSSHMNTEAFF | TRBV9 | - | TRBJ1-1 | -
TGTGCCAGCAGCACCTTGGGACAACCAAGGGACTATGGCTACACCTTC | CASSTLGQPRDYGYTF | TRBV5-4 | - | TRBJ1-2 | few
TGCAGTGCTAGGACTTTCGGGGAGCAGTACTTC | CSARTFGEQYF | TRBV20-1 | - | TRBJ2-7 | once
TGTGCCAGTAAAAGCCTCCAGGATACCTACGAGCAGTACTTC | CASKSLQDTYEQYF | TRBV27 | - | TRBJ2-7 | once
TGTGCCAGCAGCTCCGGACTGGGAAATCAGCCCCAGCATTTT | CASSSGLGNQPQHF | TRBV7-2 | - | TRBJ1-5 | -
TGTGCCAGCAGCGCTGGGACAGTGGGGGGCTACGAGCAGTACTTC | CASSAGTVGGYEQYF | TRBV2 | - | TRBJ2-7 | -
TGTGCCATCAGTGTGGCGGGGTACGAGCAGTACTTC | CAISVAGYEQYF | TRBV10-3 | - | TRBJ2-7 | -
TGTGCCAGCAGTTACTATGCCTCAGGGGGTGAGCAGTACTTC | CASSYYASGGEQYF | TRBV28 | TRBD1 | TRBJ2-7 | -
TGCGCCAGCAGCCAGGCCGACAGGGACGGGGAGACCCAGTACTTC | CASSQADRDGETQYF | TRBV4-3 | TRBD1 | TRBJ2-5 | -
TGTGCCAGCAGTCGACTATCTAGAGGCCCCGTACAAGAGACCCAGTACTTC | CASSRLSRGPVQETQYF | TRBV6-6 | - | TRBJ2-5 | -
TGTGCCAGCAGCCACCGGACAGGGGGCGGTATGGCCAAAAACATTCAGTACTTC | CASSHRTGGGMAKNIQYF | TRBV7-9 | TRBD1 | TRBJ2-4 | -
TGTGCCAGCAGCTTAGCGATCTCGGGGGCCTACGAGCAGTACTTC | CASSLAISGAYEQYF | TRBV7-6 | - | TRBJ2-7 | once
TGTGCCAGTAGTACCTTCCCCCAGCCCCAGCATTTT | CASSTFPQPQHF | TRBV19 | - | TRBJ1-5 | few
TGTGCCTGGAGTAGGGGCAGGGGGCGTAGGGACTATGGCTACACCTTC | CAWSRGRGRRDYGYTF | TRBV30 | TRBD1 | TRBJ1-2 | -
TGCGCCAGCAGCCAAGTAATTGCTGCGCAGGGTAATGAAAAACTGTTTTTT | CASSQVIAAQGNEKLFF | TRBV4-1 | - | TRBJ1-4 | -
TGTGCCAGCAGACCCGGACTCCTGCCCATCTACGAGCAGTACTTC | CASRPGLLPIYEQYF | TRBV6-5 | - | TRBJ2-7 | once
TGCGCCAGCAGCTTAATATACAGGGGCGCTGGGCGGAACTACGAGCAGTACTTC | CASSLIYRGAGRNYEQYF | TRBV5-1 | TRBD1 | TRBJ2-7 | -
TGTGCCAGCAGCTCCGGGACTAGCGGGGGGGCCGGGGAGACCCAGTACTTC | CASSSGTSGGAGETQYF | TRBV11-3 | TRBD2 | TRBJ2-5 | -
TGTGCCAGCGGCCCCGGACTAGGCTACGCTCCAGATACGCAGTATTTT | CASGPGLGYAPDTQYF | TRBV3-1/TRBV3-2 | TRBD2 | TRBJ2-3 | -
TGCAGTGCTACTGACAGGCGAAATGAAAAACTGTTTTTT | CSATDRRNEKLFF | TRBV20-1 | - | TRBJ1-4 | -
TGTGCCAGCTCACCCGGGACAACTAATGAAAAACTGTTTTTT | CASSPGTTNEKLFF | TRBV18 | - | TRBJ1-4 | -
TGTGCCATCAGTGGGGCAGGGGACTACGAGCAGTACTTC | CAISGAGDYEQYF | TRBV10-3 | - | TRBJ2-7 | -
TGTGCCAGCTCACCCAGACTGACGACTACGGGGGCACCCCTCCACTTT | CASSPRLTTTGAPLHF | TRBV18 | - | TRBJ1-6 | -
TGTGCCTGGAGTACCAATCTGTTGGGGGGTAACTATAATTCACCCCTCCACTTT | CAWSTNLLGGNYNSPLHF | TRBV30 | - | TRBJ1-6 | -
TGCGCCAGCAGCTTGGTTGCGGGGGGCACCGGGGAGCTGTTTTTT | CASSLVAGGTGELFF | TRBV5-1 | TRBD2 | TRBJ2-2 | once
TGTGCCAGCAGTGTCGCCAGCGGGGGCCACACAGATACGCAGTATTTT | CASSVASGGHTDTQYF | TRBV6-4 | TRBD2 | TRBJ2-3 | -
TGTGCCAGCAGCCGGACAGGGAATCGGGATACGCAGTATTTT | CASSRTGNRDTQYF | TRBV5-4 | TRBD1 | TRBJ2-3 | -
TGCGCCAGCAGCTTGGCCGACAGCTCTGGAAACACCATATATTTT | CASSLADSSGNTIYF | TRBV5-1 | - | TRBJ1-3 | -
TGTGCCAGCAGTCTACAGGGGGAAGGCTACACCTTC | CASSLQGEGYTF | TRBV11-2 | TRBD1 | TRBJ1-2 | -
TGTGCCAGCAGCCCACACAGCGGACCCTACGAGCAGTACTTC | CASSPHSGPYEQYF | TRBV9 | - | TRBJ2-7 | -
TGTGCCACCAGCTCCGGGATCGGTGAAAAACTGTTTTTT | CATSSGIGEKLFF | TRBV15 | - | TRBJ1-4 | -
TGCGCCAGCAGCTTGGTTCTTCGGACAGGGGGAGCTTTCTTT | CASSLVLRTGGAFF | TRBV5-1 | TRBD1 | TRBJ1-1 | -
TGTGCCAGCAGTGATTTGGGCAGGGCCTATGGCTACACCTTC | CASSDLGRAYGYTF | TRBV2 | - | TRBJ1-2 | -
TGTGCCAGCAGACGGACAGGGTTATCCAAAAACATTCAGTACTTC | CASRRTGLSKNIQYF | TRBV7-2 | TRBD1 | TRBJ2-4 | once
TGTGCCAGCGGCCCTCCTCGGACAGGGGGTCGTTGTGGTCAGCCCCAGCATTTT | CASGPPRTGGRCGQPQHF | TRBV21-1 | - | TRBJ1-5 | -
TGTGCCAGCAGCAATGCCCCTCGGGGGGCGCGGGCTTTCTTT | CASSNAPRGARAFF | TRBV21-1 | - | TRBJ1-1 | -
TGTGCCAGCAGTCTGGGGGGAGGGATTTCACCCCTCCACTTT | CASSLGGGISPLHF | TRBV25-1 | - | TRBJ1-6 | -
TGTGCCAGTCGGGACTTTAATGAGCAGTTCTTC | CASRDFNEQFF | TRBV28 | - | TRBJ2-1 | -